This is a list of T cell receptor beta chains from one sample in a study of blood T cell repertoires in COVID-19. Clones were read by immunoSEQ multiplex PCR, and TCRdb kept only the in-frame ones, dropping some. The table has more than 95,000 clones, 80% to 85% seen once; the top ten hold about 4.3%. The sequencing input was peripheral blood. The receptors originated from a man aged 55 to 70 with acute or convalescent COVID-19. CDR3s include the opening cysteine and the closing phenylalanine or tryptophan. The order of the fields is V gene, J gene, D gene, CDR3 protein. The D gene is left open where the match is weak.

V: TRBV19
J: TRBJ2-1
D: TRBD2
CDR3: CASSKASGNNEQFF

V: TRBV23-1
J: TRBJ1-2
D: NA
CDR3: CASSQSDTHYGYTF

V: TRBV18
J: TRBJ1-1
D: TRBD1
CDR3: CASSQGQGGTEAFF

V: TRBV18
J: TRBJ1-1
D: NA
CDR3: CASSLDTEYTEAFF

V: TRBV3-1/TRBV3-2
J: TRBJ1-1
D: NA
CDR3: CASSQVGGKAEAFF

V: TRBV5-4
J: TRBJ2-1
D: TRBD2
CDR3: CASSRAGGSSYNEQFF

V: TRBV12-3/TRBV12-4
J: TRBJ2-7
D: NA
CDR3: CASSPHGDEQYF

V: TRBV5-1
J: TRBJ2-1
D: NA
CDR3: CASSLEAGSYNEQFF

V: TRBV6-2/TRBV6-3
J: TRBJ2-3
D: TRBD2
CDR3: CASSSVLARSTDTQYF

V: TRBV29-1
J: TRBJ1-2
D: NA
CDR3: CSAGQSGGPGYTF

V: TRBV7-9
J: TRBJ2-6
D: NA
CDR3: CASSTSMTRGSGANVLTF

V: TRBV5-4
J: TRBJ2-2
D: NA
CDR3: CASSLAQGTRVTGELFF

V: TRBV3-1/TRBV3-2
J: TRBJ2-2
D: TRBD1
CDR3: CASSHTTGRPGELFF

V: TRBV27
J: TRBJ2-7
D: TRBD1
CDR3: CASSPGQGGDLGQYF

V: TRBV4-3
J: TRBJ2-2
D: TRBD2
CDR3: CASSQDRLAGTNTGELFF

V: TRBV7-9
J: TRBJ1-1
D: NA
CDR3: CASSPTGGAEAFF

V: TRBV7-9
J: TRBJ1-1
D: NA
CDR3: CASSSRGIREGKAFF